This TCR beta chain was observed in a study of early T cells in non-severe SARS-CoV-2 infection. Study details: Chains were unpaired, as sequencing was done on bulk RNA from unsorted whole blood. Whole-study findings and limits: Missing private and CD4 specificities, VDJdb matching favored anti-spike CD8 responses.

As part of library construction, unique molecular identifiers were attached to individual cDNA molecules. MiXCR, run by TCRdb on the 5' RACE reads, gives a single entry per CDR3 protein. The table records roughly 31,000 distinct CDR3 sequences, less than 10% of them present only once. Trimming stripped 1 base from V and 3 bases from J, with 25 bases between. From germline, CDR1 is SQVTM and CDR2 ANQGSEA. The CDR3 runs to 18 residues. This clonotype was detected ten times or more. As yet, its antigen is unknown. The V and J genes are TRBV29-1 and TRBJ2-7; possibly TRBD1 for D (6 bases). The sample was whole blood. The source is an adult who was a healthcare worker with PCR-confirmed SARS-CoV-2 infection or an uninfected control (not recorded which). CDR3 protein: CSVEVPPRVGTPYYEQYF. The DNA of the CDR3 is TGCAGCGTTGAAGTGCCTCCCCGGGTAGGGACACCGTACTACGAGCAGTACTTC.